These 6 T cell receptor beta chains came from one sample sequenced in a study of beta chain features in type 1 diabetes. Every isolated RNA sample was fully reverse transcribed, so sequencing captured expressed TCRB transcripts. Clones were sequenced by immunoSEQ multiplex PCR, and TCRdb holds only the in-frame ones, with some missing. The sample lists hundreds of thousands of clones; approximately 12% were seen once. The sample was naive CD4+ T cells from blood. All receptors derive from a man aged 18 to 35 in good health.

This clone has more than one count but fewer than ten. CDR3 loop: CASSLAPQGYQPQHF. CDR3 nucleotides: TGTGCCAGCAGCTTAGCCCCACAGGGCTATCAGCCCCAGCATTTT. The rearrangement links TRBV7-8 to TRBJ1-5; a weak D match, TRBD1 (6 bases). Trimming removed 0 bases at V and 5 bases at J, with 11 bases between. The CDR3 extends over 15 amino acids. Germline V lookup: CDR1 SGHVS, CDR2 FQNEAQ.

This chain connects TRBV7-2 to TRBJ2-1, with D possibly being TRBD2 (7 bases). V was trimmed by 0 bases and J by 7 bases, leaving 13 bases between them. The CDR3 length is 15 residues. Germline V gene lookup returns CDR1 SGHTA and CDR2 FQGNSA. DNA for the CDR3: TGTGCCAGCAGCTTAGCGGGGGGGGCCTGGAATGAGCAGTTCTTC. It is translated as CASSLAGGAWNEQFF.

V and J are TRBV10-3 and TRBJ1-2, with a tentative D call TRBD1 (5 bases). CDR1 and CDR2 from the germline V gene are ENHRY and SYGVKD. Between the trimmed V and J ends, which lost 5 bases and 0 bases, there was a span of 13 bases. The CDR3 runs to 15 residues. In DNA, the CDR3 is TGTGCCATCAGTTCCCAGGGCAATACTAACTATGGCTACACCTTC. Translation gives CAISSQGNTNYGYTF.

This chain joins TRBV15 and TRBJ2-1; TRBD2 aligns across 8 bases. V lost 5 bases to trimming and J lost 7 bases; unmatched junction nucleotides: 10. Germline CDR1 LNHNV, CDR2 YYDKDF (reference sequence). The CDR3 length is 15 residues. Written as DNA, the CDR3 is TGTGCCACCAGCCCCCCCGGGGGGGCGTGGAATGAGCAGTTCTTC. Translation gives CATSPPGGAWNEQFF.

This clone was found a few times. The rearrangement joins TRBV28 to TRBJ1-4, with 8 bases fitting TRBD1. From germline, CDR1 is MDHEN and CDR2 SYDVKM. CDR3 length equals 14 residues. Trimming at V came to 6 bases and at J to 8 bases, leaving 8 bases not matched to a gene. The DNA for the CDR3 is TGTGCCAGCAGCCGCCGGGACAGGTGGGAAAAACTGTTTTTT. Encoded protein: CASSRRDRWEKLFF.

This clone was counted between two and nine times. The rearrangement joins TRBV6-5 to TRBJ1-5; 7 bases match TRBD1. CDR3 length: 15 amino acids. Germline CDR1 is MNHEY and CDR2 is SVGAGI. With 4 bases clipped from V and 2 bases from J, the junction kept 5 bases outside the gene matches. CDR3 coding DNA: TGTGCCAGCAGTTGGAACAGGGGTGGCAATCAGCCCCAGCATTTT. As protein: CASSWNRGGNQPQHF.